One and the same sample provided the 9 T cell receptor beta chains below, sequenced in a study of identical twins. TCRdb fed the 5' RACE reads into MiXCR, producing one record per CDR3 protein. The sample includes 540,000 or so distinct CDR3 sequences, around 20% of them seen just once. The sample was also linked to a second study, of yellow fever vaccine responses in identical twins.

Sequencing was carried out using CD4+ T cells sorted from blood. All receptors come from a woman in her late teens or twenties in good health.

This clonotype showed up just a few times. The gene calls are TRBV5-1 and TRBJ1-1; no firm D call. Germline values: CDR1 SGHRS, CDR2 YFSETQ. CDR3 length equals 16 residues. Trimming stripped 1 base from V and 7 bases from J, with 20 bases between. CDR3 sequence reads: CASSLNPAGEGGEAFF. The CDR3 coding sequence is TGCGCCAGCAGCTTGAATCCCGCAGGTGAGGGCGGTGAAGCTTTCTTT.

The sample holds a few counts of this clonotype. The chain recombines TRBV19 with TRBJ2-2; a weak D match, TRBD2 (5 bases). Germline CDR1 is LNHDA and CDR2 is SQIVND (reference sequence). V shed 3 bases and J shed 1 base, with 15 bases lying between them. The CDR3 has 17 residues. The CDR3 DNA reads TGTGCCAGTAGTATCCCCGGGAAGGGTCGGAACACCGGGGAGCTGTTTTTT. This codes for CASSIPGKGRNTGELFF.

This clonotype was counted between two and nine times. The CDR3 coding sequence is TGCGCCAGCAGCGGAATAACCGGGACAGGGAGAGGTGGGACCACAGATACGCAGTATTTT. This encodes CASSGITGTGRGGTTDTQYF. V is TRBV5-1 and J is TRBJ2-3; 9 bases agree with TRBD1. Germline assignment: CDR1 SGHRS and CDR2 YFSETQ. The CDR3 runs to 20 residues. The V and J ends lost 4 bases and 2 bases, in that order; junction bases with no gene match: 20.

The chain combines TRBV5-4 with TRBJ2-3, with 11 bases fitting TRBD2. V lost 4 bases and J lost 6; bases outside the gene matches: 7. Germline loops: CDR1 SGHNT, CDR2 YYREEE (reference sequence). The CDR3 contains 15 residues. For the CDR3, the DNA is TGTGCCAGCAGCACAGGACTAGCGGGCCAGGATACGCAGTATTTT. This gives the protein CASSTGLAGQDTQYF. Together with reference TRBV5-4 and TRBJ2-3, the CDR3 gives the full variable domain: ETGVTQSPTHLIKTRGQQVTLRCSSQSGHNTVSWYQQALGQGPQFIFQYYREEENGRGNFPPRFSGLQFPNYSSELNVNALELDDSALYLCASSTGLAGQDTQYFGPGTRLTVL.

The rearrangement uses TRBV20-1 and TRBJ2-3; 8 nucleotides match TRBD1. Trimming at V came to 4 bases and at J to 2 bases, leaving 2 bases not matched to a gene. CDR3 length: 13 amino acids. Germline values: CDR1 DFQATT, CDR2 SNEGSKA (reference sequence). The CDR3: CSATGGYTDTQYF. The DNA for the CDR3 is TGCAGTGCTACAGGGGGCTACACAGATACGCAGTATTTT.

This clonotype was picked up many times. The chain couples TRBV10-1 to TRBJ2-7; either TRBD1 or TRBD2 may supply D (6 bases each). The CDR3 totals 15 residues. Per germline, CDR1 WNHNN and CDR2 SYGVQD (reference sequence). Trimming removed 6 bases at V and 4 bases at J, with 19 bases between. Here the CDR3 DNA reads TGCGCCAGCAGCCTCCGGGGGCCCCATATTTACGAGCAGTACGTC. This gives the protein CASSLRGPHIYEQYV.

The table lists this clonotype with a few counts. This chain's CDR3 is CAISPGSYEQYV. The DNA of the CDR3 is TGTGCCATCAGCCCAGGCTCCTACGAGCAGTACGTC. The chain uses TRBV10-3 and TRBJ2-7; D unclear. Trimming stripped 6 bases from V and 0 bases from J, with 6 bases between. Per the germline V gene, CDR1 is ENHRY and CDR2 is SYGVKD. The length of the CDR3 is 12 residues.

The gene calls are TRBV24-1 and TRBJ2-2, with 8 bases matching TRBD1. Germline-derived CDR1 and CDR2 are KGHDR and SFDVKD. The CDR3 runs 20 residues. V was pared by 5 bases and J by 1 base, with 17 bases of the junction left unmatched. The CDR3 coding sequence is TGTGCCACCAGTGGGGGGGACAGGCGGCCGAACTTTCTGAACACCGGGGAGCTGTTTTTT. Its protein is CATSGGDRRPNFLNTGELFF.

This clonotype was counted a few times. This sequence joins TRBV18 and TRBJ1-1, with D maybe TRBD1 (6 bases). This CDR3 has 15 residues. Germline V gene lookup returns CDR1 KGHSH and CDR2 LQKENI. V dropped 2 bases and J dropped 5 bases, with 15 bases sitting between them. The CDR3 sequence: CASSPSGGARTEAFF. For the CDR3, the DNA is TGTGCCAGCTCACCATCGGGGGGGGCAAGGACTGAAGCTTTCTTT.